This entry lists 8 T cell receptor beta chains sequenced from one sample in a study of T cell repertoires in cytomegalovirus infection. TCRdb processed the reads anew with MiXCR; each CDR3 protein has one entry. The sample lists more than 250,000 distinct CDR3 sequences; just under 25% were seen once. Antigen specificity for these receptors is unknown. The sample consisted of cultured PBMCs, taken from culture after CMV antigen stimulation. The receptors originated from a human donor in good health (CMV status not recorded). Some clones in this sample may be carry-over from other donors' samples.

The sample holds a few counts of this clonotype. This sequence joins TRBV4-1 and TRBJ1-2; 7 bases align to TRBD1. Germline CDR1 and CDR2: MGHRA and YSYEKL. This CDR3 contains 15 residues. Trimming took 2 bases from V and 2 from J; bases not matched to a gene: 5. CDR3 in amino acids: CASSQPGQTNYGYTF. The CDR3 coding sequence is TGCGCCAGCAGCCAACCGGGACAGACAAACTATGGCTACACCTTC.

The chain joins TRBV6-1 to TRBJ2-1; 11 nucleotides align to TRBD2. CDR1 MNHNS and CDR2 SASEGT come from the germline V gene. With 7 bases clipped from V and 3 bases from J, the junction kept 5 bases outside the gene matches. The CDR3 contains 15 residues. The chain's CDR3 is CASNSGTSGYNEQFF. CDR3 bases: TGTGCCAGCAATAGCGGGACTAGCGGCTACAATGAGCAGTTCTTC.

This clonotype was observed a few times. The CDR3 coding sequence is TGCGCCAGCAGCCAAGCCCCCCCTGGGCCCGATAATAGGAATCAGCCCCAGCATTTT. This encodes CASSQAPPGPDNRNQPQHF. This rearrangement joins TRBV4-3 to TRBJ1-5; D gene unclear. V dropped 1 base and J dropped 4 bases, with 23 bases sitting between them. This CDR3 is built from 19 residues. CDR1 LGHNA and CDR2 YSLEER come from the germline V gene.

The chain is built from TRBV24-1 and TRBJ2-3, with 7 bases that match TRBD1. Germline V CDR1 and CDR2: KGHDR, SFDVKD. The length of the CDR3 is 14 residues. V trimming: 9 bases; J trimming: 2 bases; junction bases outside the gene matches: 7. In DNA, the CDR3 is TGTGCCACCGCCGGGACAGATTACACAGATACGCAGTATTTT. It encodes CATAGTDYTDTQYF.

This clonotype was counted many times. The J gene is TRBJ2-1, the V gene TRBV19; no clear D. The CDR3 runs to 13 residues. The V end was cut by 1 base, the J end by 10 bases, with 11 bases between. Germline lookup yields CDR1 LNHDA and CDR2 SQIVND (reference sequence). The CDR3 DNA is TGTGCCAGTAGTATAGTCCAGCGAAGGGAGCAGTTCTTC. It is translated as CASSIVQRREQFF. The entire variable domain, with the rest obtained from reference TRBV19 and TRBJ2-1, is as follows: DGGITQSPKYLFRKEGQNVTLSCEQNLNHDAMYWYRQDPGQGLRLIYYSQIVNDFQKGDIAEGYSVSREKKESFPLTVTSAQKNPTAFYLCASSIVQRREQFFGPGTRLTVL.

This clonotype showed up many times. The rearrangement links TRBV7-2 to TRBJ2-2, with a possible D match to TRBD2 (6 bases). The V end was cut by 6 bases, the J end by 2 bases, with 10 bases between. CDR3 length equals 14 residues. Germline CDR1 reads SGHTA; CDR2 reads FQGNSA. CDR3 sequence: CASRAGTNTGELFF. In DNA form, the CDR3 reads TGTGCCAGCAGGGCCGGGACTAACACCGGGGAGCTGTTTTTT.

V gene TRBV5-1 combines with J gene TRBJ2-3, with 7 bases matching TRBD2. V lost 0 bases to trimming and J lost 3 bases; unmatched junction nucleotides: 10. CDR1 and CDR2 from the germline V gene are SGHRS and YFSETQ. This CDR3 has 17 amino acids. CDR3 loop: CASSLVASGINTDTQYF. Written as DNA, the CDR3 is TGCGCCAGCAGCTTGGTGGCTAGCGGCATAAATACAGATACGCAGTATTTT.

Turning to this clonotype: This clone may be a read error of a much larger clone one base away. V gene TRBV7-8 combines with J gene TRBJ2-3; 7 positions match TRBD2. The ends lost 2 bases at V and 1 base at J; junction bases unmatched: 9. Germline V lookup: CDR1 SGHVS, CDR2 FQNEAQ. The CDR3 length is 17 residues. CDR3 sequence: CASSLNYAGAGTDTQYF. DNA for the CDR3: TGTGCCAGCAGCTTAAACTATGCGGGAGCTGGCACAGATACGCAGTATTTT.